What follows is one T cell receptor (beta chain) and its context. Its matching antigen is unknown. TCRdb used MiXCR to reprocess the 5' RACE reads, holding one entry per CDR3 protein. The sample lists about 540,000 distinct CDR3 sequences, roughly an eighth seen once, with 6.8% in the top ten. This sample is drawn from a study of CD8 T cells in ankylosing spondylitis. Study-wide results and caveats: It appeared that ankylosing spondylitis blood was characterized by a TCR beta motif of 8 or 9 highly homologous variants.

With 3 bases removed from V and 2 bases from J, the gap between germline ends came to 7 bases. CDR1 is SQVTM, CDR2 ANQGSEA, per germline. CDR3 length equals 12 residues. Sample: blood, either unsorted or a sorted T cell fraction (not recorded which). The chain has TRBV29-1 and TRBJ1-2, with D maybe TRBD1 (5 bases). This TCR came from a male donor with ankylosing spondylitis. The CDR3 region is CSVDQGNYGYTF. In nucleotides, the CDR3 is TGCAGCGTTGATCAGGGCAACTATGGCTACACCTTC.